The next 21 T cell receptor beta chains were all read from a single sample in a study of radiotherapy plus CTLA-4 blockade in lung cancer (dated by TCRdb to the late 2010s). Libraries were made using the immunoSEQ multiplex PCR assay. In TCRdb, the immuneACCESS table is reduced to in-frame sequences with V and J assigned. These tables do not hold every clone; where another copy was compared, an unresolved V gene accounts for under half, and the others remain unexplained. The sample table holds 80,000 to 95,000 clones, of which around 83% were seen once. The top ten clones comprise around 0.76% of the sample. Here the sequenced sample was peripheral blood, taken from a patient treated with radiotherapy plus ipilimumab. These receptors originate from a human donor with non-small cell lung cancer who had stable disease on radiotherapy plus ipilimumab.

This chain connects TRBV25-1 to TRBJ1-4; no clear D gene. Germline V CDR1 and CDR2: MGHDK, SYGVNS. The germline V and J ends were trimmed by 5 bases and 12 bases, with 10 bases remaining between them. This CDR3 spans 11 amino acids. The CDR3 DNA is TGTGCCAGCAGTCGGGTAGGAGAACTGTTTTTT. It translates to CASSRVGELFF. Supplemented by reference TRBV25-1 and TRBJ1-4, the full variable domain reads EADIYQTPRYLVIGTGKKITLECSQTMGHDKMYWYQQDPGMELHLIHYSYGVNSTEKGDLSSESTVSRIRTEHFPLTLESARPSHTSQYLCASSRVGELFFGSGTQLSVL.

The rearrangement uses TRBV5-1 and TRBJ2-7; 7 bases fit TRBD1. Losses at the gene ends were 0 bases for V and 6 bases for J; bases not matched to a gene: 9. Germline assignment: CDR1 SGHRS and CDR2 YFSETQ. The CDR3 is made up of 15 amino acids. The CDR3 DNA is TGCGCCAGCAGCTTGGCCGGGACAGCAACAGGCGAGCAGTACTTC. Translating it yields CASSLAGTATGEQYF. The full variable domain, its missing parts supplied by reference TRBV5-1 and TRBJ2-7, is KAGVTQTPRYLIKTRGQQVTLSCSPISGHRSVSWYQQTPGQGLQFLFEYFSETQRNKGNFPGRFSGRQFSNSRSEMNVSTLELGDSALYLCASSLAGTATGEQYFGPGTRLTVT.

Only a few counts were recorded for this clone. This chain links TRBV9 with TRBJ2-7; no clear D. The CDR3 contains 11 residues. The germline gives CDR1 SGDLS, CDR2 YYNGEE. With 3 bases removed from V and 2 bases from J, the gap between germline ends came to 3 bases. CDR3 nucleotides: TGTGCCAGCAGCGGGCCCTACGAGCAGTACTTC. It translates to CASSGPYEQYF.

The rearrangement joins TRBV2 to TRBJ1-5; D not resolved. Germline CDR1 SNHLY, CDR2 FYNNEI. The CDR3 loop spans 11 amino acids. The ends were cut back, 9 bases at V and 10 bases at J, with 13 bases in the middle. This CDR3 reads CARNVRYPQHF. As DNA, the CDR3 is TGTGCCAGGAACGTCAGGTATCCCCAGCATTTT.

V is TRBV15 and J is TRBJ1-1; D perhaps matches TRBD1 (6 bases). V lost 8 bases, J lost 1 base, and 17 bases lay in between. The CDR3 covers 15 residues. The germline gives CDR1 LNHNV, CDR2 YYDKDF (reference sequence). The CDR3 sequence: CATHTHAGENTEAFF. CDR3 nucleotide sequence: TGTGCCACCCACACCCACGCAGGGGAGAACACTGAAGCTTTCTTT.

The rearrangement links TRBV6-6 to TRBJ1-3, with a tentative D call TRBD1 (5 bases). The CDR3 is 14 residues long. V shed 11 bases and J shed 4 bases, with 18 bases lying between them. Germline values: CDR1 MNHNY, CDR2 SVGAGI (reference sequence). CDR3 nucleotide sequence: TGTGCCCACCGGGGGGGAGATCCCGGAAACACCATATATTTT. Residues: CAHRGGDPGNTIYF.

V is TRBV7-6 and J is TRBJ2-7, with TRBD1 identical over 9 bases. In germline, CDR1 is SGHVS, CDR2 FNYEAQ. Germline trimming cut 1 base from V and 5 bases from J; bases unmatched to any gene: 12. The CDR3 has 17 residues. CDR3 loop: CASSLVALETGGNEQYF. In nucleotides, the CDR3 is TGTGCCAGCAGCTTAGTAGCTTTAGAGACAGGGGGGAACGAGCAGTACTTC.

The chain employs TRBV15 and TRBJ2-5; D assignment may be TRBD1 or TRBD2 (5 bases each). Germline V CDR1 and CDR2: LNHNV, YYDKDF (reference sequence). V lost 1 base to trimming and J lost 2 bases, with 11 bases between them. The CDR3 is made up of 15 amino acids. CDR3 residues: CATSRGGTGQETQYF. The CDR3 bases are TGTGCCACCAGCAGAGGGGGGACGGGACAAGAGACCCAGTACTTC.

The J gene is TRBJ2-6, the V gene TRBV5-4; D may be TRBD2 (6 bases). Germline V CDR1 and CDR2: SGHNT, YYREEE (reference sequence). V shed 4 bases and J shed 1 base, with 9 bases lying between them. CDR3 length equals 15 residues. CDR3 region: CASSGGISGANVLTF. CDR3 nucleotide sequence: TGTGCCAGCAGCGGAGGGATTTCTGGGGCCAACGTCCTGACTTTC.

The CDR3 protein is CASSLNPRQGYNSPLHF. CDR3 DNA: TGTGCCAGCAGCTTAAACCCGAGACAGGGGTATAATTCACCCCTCCACTTT. This rearrangement joins TRBV7-2 to TRBJ1-6, with 8 bases matching TRBD1. The trim removed 2 bases at V and 4 bases at J, leaving 7 bases unmatched. The CDR3 runs 17 residues. Germline values: CDR1 SGHTA, CDR2 FQGNSA.

The chain recombines TRBV30 with TRBJ2-7; no firm D call. The CDR3 is 11 amino acids. Germline V gene sequence: CDR1 GTSNPN, CDR2 SVGIG (reference sequence). Deletions cut 3 bases from V and 4 bases from J, with 7 bases between. The CDR3 region has the DNA TGTGCCTGGAGATTACAGTACGAGCAGTACTTC. Its translation: CAWRLQYEQYF.

The V and J genes are TRBV19 and TRBJ2-2; D tentatively reads TRBD1 or TRBD2 (6 bases each). V shed 7 bases and J shed 1 base, with 16 bases lying between them. The CDR3 contains 16 residues. Per germline, CDR1 LNHDA and CDR2 SQIVND (reference sequence). The CDR3 loop reads CASTPGGGRNTGELFF. In nucleotides, the CDR3 is TGTGCCAGTACCCCCGGAGGGGGTCGGAACACCGGGGAGCTGTTTTTT. The whole variable domain, filled in from reference TRBV19 and TRBJ2-2, reads DGGITQSPKYLFRKEGQNVTLSCEQNLNHDAMYWYRQDPGQGLRLIYYSQIVNDFQKGDIAEGYSVSREKKESFPLTVTSAQKNPTAFYLCASTPGGGRNTGELFFGEGSRLTVL.

This clone was recorded a few times. The chain joins TRBV19 to TRBJ1-5; D uncertain. Germline assignment: CDR1 LNHDA and CDR2 SQIVND (reference sequence). The CDR3 sequence is 15 residues long. V was clipped by 5 bases and J by 4 bases, with 15 bases between them. For the CDR3, the DNA is TGTGCCAGTAGTGGGATATCTGTCCTGAATCAGCCCCAGCATTTT. It codes for CASSGISVLNQPQHF.

V is TRBV18 and J is TRBJ2-4; D is perhaps TRBD1 (5 bases). Trimming removed 0 bases from V and 7 bases from J, with 10 bases in between. CDR1 is KGHSH and CDR2 is LQKENI in the germline V gene. There are 14 residues in the CDR3. This chain's CDR3 is CASSPPGPINIQYF. CDR3 sequence (DNA): TGTGCCAGCTCACCACCGGGGCCGATCAACATTCAGTACTTC.

The chain has TRBV27 and TRBJ2-2; D call uncertain. Germline V gene data show CDR1 as MNHEY and CDR2 as SMNVEV (reference sequence). V was clipped by 6 bases and J by 6 bases, with 17 bases between them. This CDR3 has 15 amino acids. This CDR3 is CASRGKSLISGELFF. In DNA form, the CDR3 reads TGTGCCAGCAGGGGGAAGAGTCTTATCTCCGGGGAGCTGTTTTTT.

This rearrangement joins TRBV5-1 to TRBJ1-1; D is unresolved. The CDR3 runs to 12 residues. CDR1 is SGHRS and CDR2 is YFSETQ in the germline V gene. Trimming shortened V by 0 bases and J by 8 bases, and 8 bases separated the two germline ends. CDR3 bases: TGCGCCAGCAGCTTGGGCATAGGGGAAGCTTTCTTT. It yields the protein CASSLGIGEAFF.

The CDR3 reads CASMSNSGGNEQFF. CDR3 nucleotides: TGTGCCAGTATGAGTAATAGCGGGGGTAATGAGCAGTTCTTC. The rearrangement links TRBV19 to TRBJ2-1, with 9 positions matching TRBD2. The junction had 8 bases not matched to a gene; V was cut back by 7 bases and J by 7 bases. Per the germline V gene, CDR1 is LNHDA and CDR2 is SQIVND (reference sequence). The CDR3 spans 14 residues. The full variable domain, completed using reference TRBV19 and TRBJ2-1, is DGGITQSPKYLFRKEGQNVTLSCEQNLNHDAMYWYRQDPGQGLRLIYYSQIVNDFQKGDIAEGYSVSREKKESFPLTVTSAQKNPTAFYLCASMSNSGGNEQFFGPGTRLTVL.

This clone has a handful of counts. V usage is TRBV18 and J usage is TRBJ1-2; 10 bases agree with TRBD1. Germline trimming cut 3 bases from V and 6 bases from J; bases unmatched to any gene: 7. The CDR3 contains 15 residues. CDR1 and CDR2 (germline): KGHSH, LQKENI. The CDR3 loop reads CASSPSSGTGDGYTF. DNA of the CDR3: TGTGCCAGCTCACCCAGCTCCGGGACAGGGGATGGCTACACCTTC.

The rearrangement uses TRBV5-6 and TRBJ2-7; a possible D gene is TRBD1 (5 bases). Germline CDR1 and CDR2: SGHDT and YYEEEE. The CDR3 has 13 amino acids. Trimming stripped 0 bases from V and 3 bases from J, with 7 bases between. CDR3 DNA: TGTGCCAGCAGCTTGGGACAGAGCTACGAGCAGTACTTC. It translates to CASSLGQSYEQYF.

CDR3 sequence: CASSYLAGGASEQFF. Written as DNA, the CDR3 is TGTGCCAGCAGTTACTTAGCGGGGGGGGCCTCGGAGCAGTTCTTC. V and J are TRBV6-6 and TRBJ2-1; 11 bases fit TRBD2. CDR3 size: 15 residues. After removal of 1 base from V and 10 bases from J, the junction contained 6 bases not matched to a gene. Germline values: CDR1 MNHNY, CDR2 SVGAGI (reference sequence).

The chain employs TRBV28 and TRBJ2-2; 9 positions agree with TRBD2. CDR1 and CDR2 from the germline V gene are MDHEN and SYDVKM. With 7 bases clipped from V and 7 bases from J, the junction kept 13 bases outside the gene matches. The CDR3 length is 16 residues. CDR3 sequence: CASKASGIAQGGELFF. In DNA, the CDR3 is TGTGCCAGCAAAGCTAGCGGGATAGCTCAGGGCGGGGAGCTGTTTTTT.